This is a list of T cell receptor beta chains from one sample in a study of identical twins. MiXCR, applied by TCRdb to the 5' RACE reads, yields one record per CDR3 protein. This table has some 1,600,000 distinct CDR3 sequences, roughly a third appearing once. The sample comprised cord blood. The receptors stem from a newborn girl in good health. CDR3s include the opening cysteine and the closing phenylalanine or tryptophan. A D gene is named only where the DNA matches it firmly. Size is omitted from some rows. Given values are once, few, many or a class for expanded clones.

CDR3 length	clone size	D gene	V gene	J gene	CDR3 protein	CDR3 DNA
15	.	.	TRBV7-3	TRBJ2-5	CASSLIRGGHNEQYF	TGTGCCAGCAGCTTAATCAGGGGGGGCCACAATGAGCAGTACTTC
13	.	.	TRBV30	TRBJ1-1	CAWSGLMNTEAFF	TGTGCCTGGAGTGGACTCATGAACACTGAAGCTTTCTTT
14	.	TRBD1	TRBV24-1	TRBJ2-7	CATSDLRDRDEQYF	TGTGCCACCAGTGACCTCCGGGACAGGGACGAGCAGTACTTC
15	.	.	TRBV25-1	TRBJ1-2	CAGSQPGSEGYGYTF	TGTGCCGGCAGCCAACCCGGTTCAGAGGGCTATGGCTACACCTTC
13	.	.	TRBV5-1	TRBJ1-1	CVSSLAVNTEAFF	TGCGTCAGCAGCTTGGCGGTGAACACTGAAGCTTTCTTT
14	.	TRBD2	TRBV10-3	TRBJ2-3	CAIMGLGDTDTQYF	TGTGCCATCATGGGACTAGGGGACACAGATACGCAGTATTTT
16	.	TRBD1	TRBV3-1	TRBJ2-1	CASSYRQGSSYNEQFF	TGTGCCAGCAGCTATAGACAGGGAAGCTCCTACAATGAGCAGTTCTTC
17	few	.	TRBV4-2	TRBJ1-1	CASRQDTRTPTYTEAFF	TGTGCCAGCAGGCAAGACACCCGGACACCTACGTACACTGAAGCTTTCTTT
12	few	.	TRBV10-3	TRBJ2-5	CAITPTGREQYF	TGTGCCATCACCCCGACAGGGCGGGAGCAGTACTTC
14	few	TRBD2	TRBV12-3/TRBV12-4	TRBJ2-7	CASRISGSSYEQYF	TGTGCCAGCAGGATTAGCGGGAGCTCCTACGAGCAGTACTTC
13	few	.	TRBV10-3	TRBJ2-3	CAISVTGLDTQYF	TGTGCCATCAGTGTAACAGGGCTGGATACGCAGTATTTT
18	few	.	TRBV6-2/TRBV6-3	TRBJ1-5	CASSSSGQSTTRNQPQHF	TGTGCCAGCAGTTCCTCCGGCCAGTCCACTACGCGCAATCAGCCCCAGCATTTT
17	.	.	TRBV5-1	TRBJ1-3	CASSPGQRPYVGNTIYF	TGCGCCAGCAGCCCCGGACAGCGACCCTACGTTGGAAACACCATATATTTT
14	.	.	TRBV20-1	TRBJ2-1	CSAPTRSSYNEQFF	TGCAGTGCCCCGACTAGGAGCTCCTACAATGAGCAGTTCTTC
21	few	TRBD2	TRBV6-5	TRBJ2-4	CASSYSNSQTSGRRPKNIQYF	TGTGCCAGCAGTTACTCGAATTCCCAGACTAGCGGGAGACGGCCCAAAAACATTCAGTACTTC
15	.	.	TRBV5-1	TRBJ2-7	CASSIGQFRVYEQYF	TGCGCCAGCAGCATCGGACAGTTCCGAGTATACGAGCAGTACTTC
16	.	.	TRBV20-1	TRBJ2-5	CSASFVGGGPQETQYF	TGCAGTGCCTCTTTCGTAGGGGGGGGCCCGCAAGAGACCCAGTACTTC
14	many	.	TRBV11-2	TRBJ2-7	CASSLGGTPYEQYF	TGTGCCAGCAGCTTAGGGGGGACCCCCTACGAGCAGTACTTC
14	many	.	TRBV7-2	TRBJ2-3	CASSLGLAVDTQYF	TGTGCCAGCAGCTTAGGGCTAGCTGTAGATACGCAGTATTTT
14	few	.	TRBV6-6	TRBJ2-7	CASSYLRAEAEQYF	TGTGCCAGCAGTTACTTGAGGGCCGAGGCCGAGCAGTACTTC
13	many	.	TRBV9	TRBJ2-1	CASSVVAGNEQFF	TGTGCCAGCAGCGTAGTCGCCGGCAATGAGCAGTTCTTC
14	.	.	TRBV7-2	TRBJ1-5	CASSLILSNQPQHF	TGTGCCAGCAGCTTAATCCTCTCCAATCAGCCCCAGCATTTT
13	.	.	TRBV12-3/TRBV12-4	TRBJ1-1	CASRPPWDTEAFF	TGTGCCAGCAGACCACCCTGGGACACTGAAGCTTTCTTT
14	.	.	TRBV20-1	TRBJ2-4	CGARAPGRSDIQYF	TGCGGTGCTAGAGCTCCGGGACGTAGCGACATTCAGTACTTC
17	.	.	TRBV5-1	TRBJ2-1	CASSFGRGLYSYNEQFF	TGCGCCAGCAGCTTTGGTCGGGGCCTGTACTCCTACAATGAGCAGTTCTTC
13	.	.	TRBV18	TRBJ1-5	CASSGILNQPQHF	TGTGCCAGCTCAGGGATCCTCAATCAGCCCCAGCATTTT
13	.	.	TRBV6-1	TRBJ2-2	CASSETHTGELFF	TGTGCCAGCAGTGAAACTCACACCGGGGAGCTGTTTTTT
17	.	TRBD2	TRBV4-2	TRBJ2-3	CASSQEDGTRLSDTQYF	TGTGCCAGCAGCCAAGAAGACGGGACTAGATTATCAGATACGCAGTATTTT
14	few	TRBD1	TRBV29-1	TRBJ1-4	CSVERQGINEKLFF	TGCAGCGTTGAACGACAGGGGATTAATGAAAAACTGTTTTTT
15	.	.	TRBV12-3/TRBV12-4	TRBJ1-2	CASSLAHTGNYGYTF	TGTGCCAGCAGTTTAGCCCATACGGGTAACTATGGCTACACCTTC
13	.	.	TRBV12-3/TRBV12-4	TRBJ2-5	CASSPLTGVEQYF	TGTGCCAGCAGCCCTCTGACAGGAGTTGAGCAGTACTTC
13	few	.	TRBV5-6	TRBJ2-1	CASSAVNYNEQFF	TGTGCCAGCAGCGCCGTGAACTACAATGAGCAGTTCTTC
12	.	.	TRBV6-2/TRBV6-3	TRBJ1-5	CASRSWGQPQHF	TGTGCCAGCCGCTCCTGGGGTCAGCCCCAGCATTTT
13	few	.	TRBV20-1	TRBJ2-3	CSAHRIDTDTQYF	TGCAGTGCTCATAGAATTGACACAGATACGCAGTATTTT
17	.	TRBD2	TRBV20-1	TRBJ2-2	CSADRTSGYANTGELFF	TGCAGTGCTGATCGGACTAGCGGGTACGCGAACACCGGGGAGCTGTTTTTT
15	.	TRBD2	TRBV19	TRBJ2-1	CASSPLAGGMIEQFF	TGTGCCAGTAGCCCACTAGCGGGGGGAATGATTGAGCAGTTCTTC
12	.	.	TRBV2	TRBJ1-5	CASKDPYQPQHF	TGTGCCAGCAAGGACCCTTATCAGCCCCAGCATTTT
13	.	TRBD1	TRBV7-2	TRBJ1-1	CASSNRGNTGAFF	TGTGCCAGCAGCAACAGGGGAAACACTGGAGCTTTCTTT
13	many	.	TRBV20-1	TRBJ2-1	CSARGRSYNEQFF	TGCAGTGCTAGGGGGCGATCCTACAATGAGCAGTTCTTC
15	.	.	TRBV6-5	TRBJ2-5	CASSYVGTPYNEQYF	TGTGCCAGCAGTTACGTCGGGACACCTTACAATGAGCAGTACTTC
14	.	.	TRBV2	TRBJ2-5	CASSEINSQETQYF	TGTGCCAGCAGTGAAATAAACAGCCAAGAGACCCAGTACTTC
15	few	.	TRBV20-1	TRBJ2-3	CSARDPMASTATQYF	TGCAGTGCTAGAGATCCTATGGCTAGTACCGCTACGCAGTATTTT
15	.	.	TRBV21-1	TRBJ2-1	CASSKELAGDGEQFF	TGTGCCAGCAGCAAAGAACTAGCGGGAGATGGTGAGCAGTTCTTC
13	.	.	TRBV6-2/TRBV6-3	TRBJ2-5	CASSYTRGNEQYF	TGTGCCAGCAGTTACACCCGCGGCAATGAGCAGTACTTC
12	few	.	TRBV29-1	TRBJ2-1	CSAGEAYHEQFF	TGCAGCGCCGGAGAGGCCTACCATGAGCAGTTCTTC
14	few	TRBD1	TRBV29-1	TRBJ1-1	CSVQRGTGGTEAFF	TGCAGCGTCCAACGGGGGACAGGGGGCACTGAAGCTTTCTTT
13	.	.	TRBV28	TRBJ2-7	CASSLPSGGEQYF	TGTGCCAGCAGTTTACCCAGCGGAGGCGAGCAGTACTTC
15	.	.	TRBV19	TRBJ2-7	CASSTFATQGPEQYF	TGTGCCAGTAGTACTTTCGCTACCCAGGGTCCCGAGCAGTACTTC
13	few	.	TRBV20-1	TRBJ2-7	CSARGGLFYEQYF	TGCAGTGCTAGAGGTGGACTATTCTACGAGCAGTACTTC
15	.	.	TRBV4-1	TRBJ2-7	CASSLDSVVTYEQYF	TGCGCCAGCAGCCTAGACAGCGTGGTCACCTACGAGCAGTACTTC
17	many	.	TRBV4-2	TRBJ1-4	CASSQDPGGDGNEKLFF	TGTGCCAGCAGCCAAGATCCGGGGGGAGATGGGAATGAAAAACTGTTTTTT
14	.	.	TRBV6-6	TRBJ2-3	CASIGTASTDTQYF	TGTGCCAGCATTGGAACAGCCTCCACAGATACGCAGTATTTT
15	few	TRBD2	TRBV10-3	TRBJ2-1	CAISEVASGSNEQFF	TGTGCCATCAGTGAAGTAGCTAGCGGGAGCAATGAGCAGTTCTTC
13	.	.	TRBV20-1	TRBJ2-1	CSAPRASYNEQFF	TGCAGTGCGCCACGAGCTAGCTACAATGAGCAGTTCTTC
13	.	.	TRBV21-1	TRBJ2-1	CASSKAFGNEQFF	TGTGCCAGCAGCAAAGCGTTTGGGAATGAGCAGTTCTTC
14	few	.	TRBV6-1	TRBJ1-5	CASSEAGRNQPQHF	TGTGCCAGCAGTGAAGCTGGTCGCAATCAGCCCCAGCATTTT
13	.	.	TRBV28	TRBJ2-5	CASSLRVRSEQYF	TGTGCCAGCAGTTTACGGGTTAGGAGTGAGCAGTACTTC
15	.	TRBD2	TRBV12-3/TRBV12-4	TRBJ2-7	CASSPPPGLIYEQYF	TGTGCCAGCAGTCCGCCACCGGGACTAATCTACGAGCAGTACTTC
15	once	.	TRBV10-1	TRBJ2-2	CASSEGGVGTGELFF	TGCGCCAGCAGTGAAGGTGGGGTCGGTACCGGGGAGCTGTTTTTT
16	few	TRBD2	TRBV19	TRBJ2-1	CASSTRDSGIYNEQFF	TGTGCCAGTAGTACCCGGGATAGCGGGATCTACAATGAGCAGTTCTTC